This T cell receptor (beta chain) was captured by sequencing in a study of Graves' ophthalmopathy and Graves' hyperthyroidism. Study-level findings and limits: The study's model predicted ophthalmopathy progression at about 71% sensitivity and about 72% specificity. Blood also carried most expanded thyroid clonotypes exceeding 0.001 frequency.

V shed 5 bases and J shed 2 bases, with 15 bases lying between them. Germline CDR1 is MNHEY and CDR2 is SVGEGT. The CDR3 consists of 15 residues. Scientists amplified the TCR beta CDR3 regions from RNA transcripts. Second-round multiplex PCR came after first-round RT-PCR with HTBI primers. From the multiplex PCR reads, TCRdb called clonotypes with MiXCR, one entry per CDR3 protein. There are about 480,000 distinct CDR3 sequences in the sample; 13% to 15% occur only once, and more than 8.5% lies in the top ten. Remarks on this clonotype: The target antigen is unknown.

Researchers turned away patients with other autoimmune diseases, uncontrolled infections, pregnancy or lactation. Someone took the PBMCs out of 8.5 to 10 ml of fresh peripheral blood. The sequenced sample was blood. This sequence joins TRBV6-2 or TRBV6-3 and TRBJ1-2; perhaps TRBD1 as D (6 bases). This receptor was identified in a young woman with Graves' ophthalmopathy. Here the CDR3 reads CASSQPRQANYGYTF. CDR3 sequence (DNA): TGTGCCAGCAGTCAGCCCCGACAGGCGAACTATGGCTACACCTTC.